The text below deals with one TCR beta chain. This clone was found a few times. The antigen it binds to is not known. Base qualities were left out, and no much larger clone turns up one base away. The sample originates from a study of cytomegalovirus exposure and HLA in healthy donors (dated by TCRdb to about 2017). Regarding the study in general: In an earlier analysis of about 560 of the donors, approximately 300 Gb of sequence data and some 100 million unique TCR beta sequences from 180 million or so T cells were reported. Around 300 gigabases of sequencing data and around 87 million unique TCR sequences were included in an early release covering 500 to 750 HLA-typed donors. Among the roughly 400 genotyped donors, about 85% belonged to the genetic ancestry cluster associated with self-reported Caucasian donors. The study aimed to test whether signatures of past pathogen exposure could be identified by cataloging public T cell receptors. Using immunosequencing, the study profiled T cell repertoires from 640 or so subjects and related those repertoires to cytomegalovirus serostatus. Besides the first cohort of 666 subjects, a separate validation cohort made up of 120 different subjects was used. High-throughput TCR immunosequencing, statistical association of individual TCRs with disease status, and machine learning were combined to predict cytomegalovirus infection status. A later analysis re-examined previously published TCR beta repertoires from about 700 donors and added high-resolution HLA genotyping to investigate patterns of TCR occurrence. Rather than using new phenotypic data, the later analysis identified candidate immune exposures from TCR beta sequences and from how often those sequences occurred across donors. An earlier analysis of 500 to 650 of the donors applied high-throughput TCR beta sequencing to assess whether each TCR beta V gene segment acted as functional or pseudogenic. Donor age, sex, ethnicity and CMV serostatus were compiled together with the repertoire data. A later genetic analysis used genome-wide SNP genotypes for about three fifths of the 666 donors, treating that subset as a discovery cohort. All discovery cohort repertoires had been generated using a single sequencing platform. HLA typing included class I and class II loci at four-digit resolution. Typing coverage differed by locus: A, B, C, DRB1 and DQB1 were typed in about 620-640 donors, DQA1 in about 550, DPA1 in 600 to 610, and DPB1 in approximately 450. Because of strong linkage in the cohort, roughly five DR-DQ haplotypes were treated as single units for association and clustering. Across around 400 genotyped donors of the cohort, an average of about 240,000 unique TCR beta nucleotide sequences per donor were sequenced, and roughly 18% of those sequences were non-productive. General findings and caveats noted by the study authors: The only immune exposure information available for the cohort was CMV serostatus. Because HLA typing was unavailable for some donors at each locus, only the typed subset was used in association tests. In a later analysis, most CMV-associated TCR beta chains were found to appear HLA-restricted, with HLA associations seemingly driven largely by CMV exposure. Linkage disequilibrium might explain the correlated functional status among segregating V segments, but an unknown experimental factor could not be excluded. Specific HLA alleles were associated with over 15,000 TCR beta sequences at a false discovery rate of 0.05 in a later analysis. According to a later analysis, TCR association rates differed among HLA loci, with DRB1 alleles showing the most associated TCRs and HLA-C alleles showing the fewest. In a later genetic analysis, a missense DCLRE1C variant was associated with V-gene and J-gene trimming of TCR beta chains, and the association was replicated in an independent cohort. Because the 87-base-pair reads could not distinguish some IMGT-functional V segments, including TRBV6-2 and TRBV6-3, those segments were excluded. In both the original and validation cohorts, the classifier was reported to diagnose cytomegalovirus status with high specificity and sensitivity. Only TCR beta chains were sequenced in this cohort, and the absence of alpha or paired-chain data limited detectable features. An earlier analysis of approximately 570 of the donors showed that most TCR beta V segments appeared in productive rearrangements either about 90% or about 30% of the time, which broadly matched IMGT annotations. Compared with equally common non-associated chains, HLA-associated TCR beta chains in a later analysis were more clonally expanded and had lower generation probabilities. A further reported finding was that TCR beta sequences accurately predicted the HLA-A and HLA-B alleles for most subjects in the first cohort. In vitro tests confirmed that a few of the cytomegalovirus-associated TCR beta chains recognize cytomegalovirus antigens. The study gave a list of some 150 TCR beta chains associated with cytomegalovirus. The earlier analysis of 587 of the donors excluded 15 to 20 rarely observed V segments, including chromosome 9 orphons, because counts were too low. In a later analysis, several top co-occurrence clusters were reported to appear linked to parvovirus B19, influenza, CMV and Epstein-Barr virus. In a later genetic analysis, fewer N-insertions in productive TCRs were reported among donors in an Asian-associated ancestry cluster than the approximately 710-donor mean. Roughly uniform sequencing depth across donors was assumed in presence/absence analyses, although this assumption may not hold. According to the authors, the approach could potentially be generalized to other disease states and immunological phenotypes. While some public TCRs were present in many individuals, most TCR sequences turned up only very rarely across donors. A group of highly shared sequence variants was considered likely to be a technical artifact of the sequencing pipeline. Assigning TCR associations to individual alleles was difficult when HLA alleles, especially DR and DQ, strongly co-occurred.

As encoded in the germline V gene, CDR1 is SNHLY while CDR2 is FYNNEI. V lost 6 bases and J lost 4 bases, and the count of bases not matched to a germline gene is 8. The cysteine opens and the phenylalanine closes a CDR3 of 15 amino acids. Only the CDR3 DNA stays, 45 bases, in frame from base 1. The method behind the library was the immunoSEQ multiplex PCR assay. For the multiplex PCR, a mixture combining 60 forward primers for TCR Vbeta segments and 13 reverse primers for TCR Jbeta segments was used. A multiplex PCR assay on genomic DNA amplified the CDR3 region of rearranged TCR beta genes. On the Illumina HiSeq System, the amplified TCR beta libraries were sequenced as 87-base-pair reads. The paper's processing steps were these. A later analysis tallied around 87 million unique TCR beta chains across the 666 repertoires, and approximately 12 million of those chains were shared by two or more donors. Raw reads were error-corrected and collapsed into unique sequences with a nearest-neighbor algorithm that merged closely related sequences to remove PCR and sequencing errors. V, D and J gene segments were assigned by aligning CDR3 sequences to IMGT reference sequences. Each retained sequence needed at least a six-nucleotide match to both a V gene segment and a J gene segment. A rearrangement counted as productive if the CDR3 had no stop codons and remained in frame with V and J, and every other rearrangement counted as non-productive. Following IMGT convention, CDR3 was defined as the stretch from the second conserved V-encoded cysteine to the conserved J-encoded phenylalanine. Sequences without an unambiguous match to a single V gene segment were excluded from the earlier analysis of 450 to 750 of the donors. In an earlier analysis of almost 600 of the donors, a V segment was called functional when productive rearrangements were above 56.7%, and segregating when the standard deviation between donors exceeded 5%. A statistical classification framework was built for diagnosing cytomegalovirus status from the catalog of TCR beta chain sequences. In a later analysis, TCR nucleotide sequences were compared against IMGT/GENE-DB human TR gene sequences so that V and J genes could be assigned. The TCRdist pipeline was used in a later analysis to assign CDR3 sequences and most-parsimonious VDJ recombination scenarios. In a later analysis, each TCR beta chain was defined by its CDR3 amino acid sequence together with its V-gene family, and reads without a unique V-gene family were excluded. To address suspected cross-contamination and a sequencing artifact, a later analysis removed 550 to 750 highly shared, low-generation-probability nucleotide sequences. A later analysis calculated a clonal expansion index for each public chain from normalized within-repertoire ranks of inferred template counts. Generation probabilities in a later analysis came from a VDJ recombination model fitted to out-of-frame rearrangements, and those results were checked against IGoR. A later analysis scored TCR-TCR, TCR-HLA and TCR-CMV co-occurrence with hypergeometric tests, applying a repertoire-size bias correction to TCR pairs. To estimate false discovery rates, a later analysis permuted the HLA or CMV assignments 20 times. In a later analysis, co-occurring TCRs were grouped using DBSCAN, and TCRdist sequence similarity was added for clustering within HLA-allele-positive subsets. Repertoires with fewer than 30,000 or more than 120,000 public chains, plus five repertoires with anomalous nucleotide sharing, were excluded from co-occurrence clustering. TCRdb limited this immuneACCESS table to in-frame rearrangements with V and J called. A share of clones is missing; checked studies link under half to unresolved V genes, and the rest is unexplained. Clone size and the V and J calls come from that table; the DNA yielded D and trimming. Present in this sample are around 110,000 clones, roughly a tenth of which were seen just once. The ten largest clones add up to less than 4% of the sample.

The cohort comprised under 700 healthy bone marrow donors. All cohort members were sampled while nominally healthy, although unrecorded immune exposures were likely present. The donor tested CMV seronegative and was one of the 352 seronegative cohort members. A peripheral blood sample was collected from each donor, and TCR beta sequencing was performed on peripheral blood mononuclear cells. The Qiagen DNeasy Blood Extraction Kit was used to extract genomic DNA from the blood cell samples. In this chain, TRBV2 is recombined with TRBJ2-5; 10 nucleotides in the junction match TRBD1. The clonotype was recovered from a young man in good health and CMV-seronegative. Sequencing used PBMCs. CDR3 loop: CASRYRDRGSETQYF. In nucleotides, the sequence is TGTGCCAGCAGGTACCGGGACAGGGGATCAGAGACCCAGTACTTC.